This TCR beta chain appears in the sequencing data of a study of blood T cell repertoires in COVID-19. On the study more broadly: The United States, Italy and Spain provided the acute and convalescent COVID-19 samples.

Some clones are missing from TCRdb's copy, which holds only in-frame ones; the method was immunoSEQ multiplex PCR. There are hundreds of thousands of clones in the sample; approximately 90% occur only once, and 0.7% to 0.85% lies in the top ten. Germline-derived CDR1 and CDR2 are PRHDT and FYEKMQ (reference sequence). The CDR3 has 17 amino acids. The V segment lost 1 base and the J segment 5 bases; nucleotides outside the gene matches: 10. The chain recombines TRBV13 with TRBJ2-3; 9 nucleotides agree with TRBD1. Sequenced sample: peripheral blood. The clonotype comes from a man between 18 and 35 years old with COVID-19, enrolled during active disease. CDR3 loop: CASSLVRLGQGGDTQYF. The CDR3 DNA reads as TGTGCCAGCAGCTTAGTAAGGTTGGGACAGGGAGGAGATACGCAGTATTTT.